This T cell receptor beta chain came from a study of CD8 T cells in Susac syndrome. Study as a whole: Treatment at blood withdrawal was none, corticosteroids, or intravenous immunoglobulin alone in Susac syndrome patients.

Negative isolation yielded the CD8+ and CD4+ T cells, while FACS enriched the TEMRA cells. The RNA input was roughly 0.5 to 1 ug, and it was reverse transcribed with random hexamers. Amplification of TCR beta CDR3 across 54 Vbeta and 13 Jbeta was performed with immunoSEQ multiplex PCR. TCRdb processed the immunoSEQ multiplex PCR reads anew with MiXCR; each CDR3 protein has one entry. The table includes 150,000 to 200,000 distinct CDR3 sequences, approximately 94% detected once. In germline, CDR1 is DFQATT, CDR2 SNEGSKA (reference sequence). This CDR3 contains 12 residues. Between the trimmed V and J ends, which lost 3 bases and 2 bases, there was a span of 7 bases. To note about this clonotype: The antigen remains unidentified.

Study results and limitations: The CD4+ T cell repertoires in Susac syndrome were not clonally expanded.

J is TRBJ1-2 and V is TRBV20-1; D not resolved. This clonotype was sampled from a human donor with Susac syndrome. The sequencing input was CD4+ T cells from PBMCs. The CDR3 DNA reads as TGCAGTGCTAGTACAGCAAACTATGGCTACACCTTC. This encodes CSASTANYGYTF.